The clone carrying this TCR beta chain was observed a few times. The antigen remains undetermined. The CDR3 sequence is 14 residues long. Trimming stripped 0 bases from V and 10 bases from J, with 14 bases between. Germline CDR1 and CDR2: SGHRS and YFSETQ. Molecular barcoding with unique molecular identifiers was used for the TCRbeta library. From the PCR reads, TCRdb called clonotypes with MiXCR, one entry per CDR3 protein. The data hold about 540,000 distinct CDR3 sequences, with around 27% observed a single time. This sample stems from a study of T-cell reconstitution after alpha-beta-depleted transplantation in children. Points from the study as a whole: Reported findings indicate that, about two months after transplant, alpha-beta T cells came from several hundred expanded clones, which were derived from non-depleted graft cells. T-cell counts and diversity at one year following transplant were attributed mainly to newly produced T cells. Diversity of TCRbeta at day 60 was high in some patients, arising from surviving recipient T cells and thymic progenitors.

This rearrangement joins TRBV5-1 to TRBJ2-1, with a weak D call TRBD1 (7 bases). Material: PBMCs, obtained before TCRalphabeta/CD19-depleted stem cell transplant. This TCR was sampled from a boy under two years old with Wiskott-Aldrich syndrome, due to receive a stem cell transplant. As DNA, the CDR3 is TGCGCCAGCAGCTTGGATGGAGGGGGCGGAGAGCAGTTCTTC. Amino acids: CASSLDGGGGEQFF. Together with reference TRBV5-1 and TRBJ2-1, the CDR3 gives the full variable domain: KAGVTQTPRYLIKTRGQQVTLSCSPISGHRSVSWYQQTPGQGLQFLFEYFSETQRNKGNFPGRFSGRQFSNSRSEMNVSTLELGDSALYLCASSLDGGGGEQFFGPGTRLTVL.